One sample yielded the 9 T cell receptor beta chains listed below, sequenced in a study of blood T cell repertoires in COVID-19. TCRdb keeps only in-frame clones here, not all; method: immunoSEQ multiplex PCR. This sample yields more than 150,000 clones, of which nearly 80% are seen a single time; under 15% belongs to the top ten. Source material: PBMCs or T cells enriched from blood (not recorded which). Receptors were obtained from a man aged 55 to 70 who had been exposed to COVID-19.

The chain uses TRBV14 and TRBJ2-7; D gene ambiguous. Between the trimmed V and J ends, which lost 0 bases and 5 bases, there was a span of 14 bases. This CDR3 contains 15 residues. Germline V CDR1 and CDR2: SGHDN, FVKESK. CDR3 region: CASSQDLARYHEQYF. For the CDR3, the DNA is TGTGCCAGCAGCCAAGATCTTGCCCGGTACCACGAGCAGTACTTC. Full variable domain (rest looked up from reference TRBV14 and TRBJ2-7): EAGVTQFPSHSVIEKGQTVTLRCDPISGHDNLYWYRRVMGKEIKFLLHFVKESKQDESGMPNNRFLAERTGGTYSTLKVQPAELEDSGVYFCASSQDLARYHEQYFGPGTRLTVT.

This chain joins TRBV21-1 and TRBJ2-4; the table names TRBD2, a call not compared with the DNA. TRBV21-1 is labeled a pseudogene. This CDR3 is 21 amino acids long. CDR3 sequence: CASSQLLTPNPLCCAKNIQYF. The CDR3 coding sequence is TGTGCCAGCAGCCAACTACTAACGCCCAATCCCCTCTGCTGCGCCAAAAACATTCAGTACTTC.

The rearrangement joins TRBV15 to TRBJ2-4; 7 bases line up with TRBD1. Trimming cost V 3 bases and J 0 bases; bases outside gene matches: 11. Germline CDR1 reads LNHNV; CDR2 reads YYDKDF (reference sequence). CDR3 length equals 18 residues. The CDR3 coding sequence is TGTGCCACCAGCAGGCCGACCGGGACAGACGGAGCCAAAAACATTCAGTACTTC. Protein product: CATSRPTGTDGAKNIQYF.

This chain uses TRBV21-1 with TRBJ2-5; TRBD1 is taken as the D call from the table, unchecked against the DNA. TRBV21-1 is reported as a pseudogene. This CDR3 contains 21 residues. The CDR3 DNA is TGTGCCAGCAGCAAAGGGTGTCTTATCTTGTCGACAGGGGCGTGTTGGGAGACCCAGTACTTC. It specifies CASSKGCLILSTGACWETQYF.

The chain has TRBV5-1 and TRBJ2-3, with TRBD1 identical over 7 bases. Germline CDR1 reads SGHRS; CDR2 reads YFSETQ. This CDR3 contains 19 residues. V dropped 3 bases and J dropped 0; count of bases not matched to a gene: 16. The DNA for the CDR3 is TGCGCCAGCAGCTCTCGGGACAGCCTCACCGAGACTAGCACAGATACGCAGTATTTT. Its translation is CASSSRDSLTETSTDTQYF.

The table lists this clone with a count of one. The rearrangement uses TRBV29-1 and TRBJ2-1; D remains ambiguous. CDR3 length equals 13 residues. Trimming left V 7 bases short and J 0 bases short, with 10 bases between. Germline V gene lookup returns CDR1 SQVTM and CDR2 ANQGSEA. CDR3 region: CSASHSSYNEQFF. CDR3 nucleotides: TGCAGCGCTTCCCATAGCTCCTACAATGAGCAGTTCTTC.

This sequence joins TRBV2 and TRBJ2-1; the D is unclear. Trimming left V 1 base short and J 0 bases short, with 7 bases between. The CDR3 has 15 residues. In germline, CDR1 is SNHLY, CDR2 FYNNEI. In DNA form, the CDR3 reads TGTGCCAGCAGTGAAGAATTCCTCTCCTACAATGAGCAGTTCTTC. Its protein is CASSEEFLSYNEQFF. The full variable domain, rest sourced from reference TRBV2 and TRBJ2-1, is EPEVTQTPSHQVTQMGQEVILRCVPISNHLYFYWYRQILGQKVEFLVSFYNNEISEKSEIFDDQFSVERPDGSNFTLKIRSTKLEDSAMYFCASSEEFLSYNEQFFGPGTRLTVL.

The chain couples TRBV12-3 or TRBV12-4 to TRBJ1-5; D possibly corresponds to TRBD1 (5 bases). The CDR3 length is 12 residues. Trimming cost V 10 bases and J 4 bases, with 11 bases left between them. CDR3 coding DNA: TGTGCCACCAGGGAGGGGAATCAGCCCCAGCATTTT. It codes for CATREGNQPQHF.

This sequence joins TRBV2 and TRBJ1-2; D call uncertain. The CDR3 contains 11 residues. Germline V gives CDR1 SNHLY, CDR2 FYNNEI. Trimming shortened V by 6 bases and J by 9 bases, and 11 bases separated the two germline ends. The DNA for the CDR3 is TGTGCCAGCAGGCGGGCCTCCAGCTACACCTTC. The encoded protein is CASRRASSYTF.